This TCR beta chain was sequenced for a study of blood T cell repertoires in COVID-19. This clone was seen a single time. The CDR3 runs 16 residues. Germline CDR1 SGHVS, CDR2 FQNEAQ. V lost 5 bases and J lost 4; bases outside the gene matches: 10. The protocol was immunoSEQ multiplex PCR, while the TCRdb copy is restricted to in-frame clones and leaves out a portion. The sample contains about 100,000 clones, 84% of which appear only once. The clonotype comes from a man in his 70s with active or convalescent COVID-19. This chain uses TRBV7-8 with TRBJ1-5; TRBD1 aligns across 8 bases. Sequenced input: peripheral blood. CDR3 DNA sequence: TGTGCCAGCAGCCCATTCGGACAGGGTGGGAATCAGCCCCAGCATTTT. Translating gives CASSPFGQGGNQPQHF.